This entry lists 18 T cell receptor beta chains sequenced from one sample in a study of regulatory T cells in long-lasting Graves disease. With iRepertoire HTBI primers and Arm-PCR of CDR3 regions, TCR beta libraries were built. TCRdb fed the multiplex PCR reads into MiXCR, producing one record per CDR3 protein. The sample lists roughly 420,000 distinct CDR3 sequences, less than 20% occurring once. Time point defined: newly diagnosed GD, antithyroid drugs for less than 3 months. PBMC-extracted RNA yielded the TCR library. The sample consisted of peripheral blood mononuclear cells (PBMCs), taken at new diagnosis, from a patient treated with antithyroid drugs. The receptors were gathered from a female donor with Graves disease.

This chain connects TRBV6-2 or TRBV6-3 to TRBJ2-5, with TRBD2 matching over 7 bases. The CDR3 contains 15 residues. The ends lost 8 bases at V and 5 bases at J; junction bases unmatched: 14. Germline V gene data show CDR1 as MNHEY and CDR2 as SVGEGT. CDR3 region: CASSNPGGSWETQYF. In DNA, the CDR3 is TGTGCCAGCTCAAACCCGGGAGGTTCGTGGGAGACCCAGTACTTC.

This clonotype was observed many times. The chain joins TRBV4-3 to TRBJ1-5; 11 nucleotides line up with TRBD1. This CDR3 region has 15 residues. J was trimmed by 6 bases and V by 3 bases; bases with no gene match: 4. Germline-derived CDR1 and CDR2 are LGHNA and YSLEER. The CDR3 loop is CASSHGTGGGQPQHF. The CDR3 DNA reads as TGCGCCAGCAGCCACGGGACAGGGGGAGGTCAGCCCCAGCATTTT.

V gene TRBV27 combines with J gene TRBJ2-7; D is uncertain. The CDR3 runs to 12 residues. Between the trimmed V and J ends, which lost 10 bases and 3 bases, there was a span of 13 bases. Per germline, CDR1 MNHEY and CDR2 SMNVEV (reference sequence). The CDR3 region has the DNA TGTGCCACCAGGCGAGGCCGCTACGAGCAGTACTTC. This gives the protein CATRRGRYEQYF.

This clonotype has ten or more counts. The chain combines TRBV2 with TRBJ2-7; D uncertain. V was pared by 8 bases and J by 2 bases, with 4 bases between. The CDR3 contains 10 residues. The germline CDR1 and CDR2 sequences are SNHLY and FYNNEI. CDR3 in amino acids: CASGPYEQYF. CDR3 coding DNA: TGTGCCAGCGGACCCTACGAGCAGTACTTC. Together with reference TRBV2 and TRBJ2-7, the CDR3 gives the full variable domain: EPEVTQTPSHQVTQMGQEVILRCVPISNHLYFYWYRQILGQKVEFLVSFYNNEISEKSEIFDDQFSVERPDGSNFTLKIRSTKLEDSAMYFCASGPYEQYFGPGTRLTVT.

The chain links TRBV9 to TRBJ1-4; D is unresolved. The germline gives CDR1 SGDLS, CDR2 YYNGEE. The CDR3 contains 14 residues. Trimming took off 2 bases at V and 8 bases at J, with 13 bases between the two ends. CDR3 residues: CASSVSSADEKLFF. The CDR3 DNA reads as TGTGCCAGCAGCGTTAGCAGCGCAGACGAAAAACTGTTTTTT. The full variable domain, with the rest looked up from reference TRBV9 and TRBJ1-4, is DSGVTQTPKHLITATGQRVTLRCSPRSGDLSVYWYQQSLDQGLQFLIQYYNGEERAKGNILERFSAQQFPDLHSELNLSSLELGDSALYFCASSVSSADEKLFFGSGTQLSVL.

This clonotype was detected many times. The rearrangement joins TRBV30 to TRBJ2-2, with 10 nucleotides matching TRBD2. Trimming at V came to 3 bases and at J to 3 bases, leaving 4 bases not matched to a gene. From germline, CDR1 is GTSNPN and CDR2 SVGIG (reference sequence). The CDR3 has 15 amino acids. This CDR3 reads CAWREAGGYTGELFF. Written as DNA, the CDR3 is TGTGCCTGGAGAGAAGCGGGAGGGTACACCGGGGAGCTGTTTTTT.

The CDR3 protein is CASSAQGANQPQHF. The CDR3, as DNA: TGTGCCAGCAGTGCCCAGGGAGCTAATCAGCCCCAGCATTTT. The J gene is TRBJ1-5, the V gene TRBV27; a weak D match, TRBD1 (5 bases). Germline V lookup: CDR1 MNHEY, CDR2 SMNVEV (reference sequence). This CDR3 is 14 amino acids long. Trimming removed 5 bases from V and 4 bases from J, with 12 bases in between.

This clonotype was seen only a few times. The final CDR3 position lacks the conserved phenylalanine or tryptophan, pointing to a likely read error. Because the CDR3's place on the DNA is in doubt, the DNA is left out and the CDR3 is given as listed by TCRdb. The V gene is TRBV7-9, the J gene TRBJ1-3; the table names TRBD1, a call not compared with the DNA. The CDR3 is 14 amino acids in total, end residues counted. Germline V gene lookup returns CDR1 SEHNR and CDR2 FQNEAQ (reference sequence). The CDR3 loop is CASSLTSEGTGRLS.

This clonotype was picked up many times. This chain's CDR3 is CSAAPGASYEQYF. CDR3 coding DNA: TGCAGCGCCGCACCAGGGGCATCCTACGAGCAGTACTTC. The J gene is TRBJ2-7, the V gene TRBV29-1, with D perhaps matching TRBD1 (6 bases). This CDR3 is built from 13 residues. The germline CDR1 and CDR2 sequences are SQVTM and ANQGSEA. V was pared by 7 bases and J by 1 base, with 14 bases between.

This clonotype appeared many times. The chain combines TRBV28 with TRBJ1-2; 7 bases map to TRBD1. Germline assignment: CDR1 MDHEN and CDR2 SYDVKM. V shed 7 bases, J shed 7 bases, and the junction held 12 bases outside the gene matches. The CDR3 consists of 14 residues. This CDR3 is CASTHSTGFRGYTF. The CDR3, as DNA: TGTGCCAGCACCCACTCGACAGGGTTCCGTGGCTACACCTTC.

The chain joins TRBV11-2 to TRBJ1-2; D is possibly TRBD1 (6 bases). V lost 1 base to trimming and J lost 5 bases, with 17 bases between them. This CDR3 spans 16 amino acids. CDR1 and CDR2 (germline): SGHAT, FQNNGV. CDR3 in amino acids: CASSLVTGTPLYGYTF. The CDR3 nucleotides read TGTGCCAGCAGCTTAGTGACAGGAACCCCCCTTTATGGCTACACCTTC.

This clonotype was seen at least ten times. The chain is built from TRBV29-1 and TRBJ2-7, with 8 bases aligning to TRBD1. The CDR3 is made up of 12 amino acids. Germline V lookup: CDR1 SQVTM, CDR2 ANQGSEA. V lost 6 bases to trimming and J lost 3 bases; unmatched junction nucleotides: 4. CDR3 bases: TGCAGCGTCCTCGGACAGGGCTACGAGCAGTACTTC. Its protein is CSVLGQGYEQYF.

This clonotype came up many times. This chain joins TRBV5-1 and TRBJ1-2; 7 nucleotides line up with TRBD1. With 1 base clipped from V and 2 bases from J, the junction kept 2 bases outside the gene matches. Germline assignment: CDR1 SGHRS and CDR2 YFSETQ. The CDR3 runs to 14 residues. CDR3 nucleotide sequence: TGCGCCAGCAGCTTGATGGGACAGAACTATGGCTACACCTTC. Protein sequence: CASSLMGQNYGYTF.

This clonotype was observed at least ten times. The chain employs TRBV28 and TRBJ2-2; D tentatively reads TRBD1 or TRBD2 (5 bases each). Between the trimmed V and J ends, which lost 8 bases and 2 bases, there was a span of 9 bases. The CDR3 has 13 residues. The germline V gene has CDR1 MDHEN and CDR2 SYDVKM. The CDR3 DNA reads TGTGCCAGCCACGGGGCAAACACCGGGGAGCTGTTTTTT. It translates to CASHGANTGELFF.

This clonotype was seen at least ten times. V is TRBV11-1 and J is TRBJ1-2; 10 bases are a match to TRBD1. Germline V gene sequence: CDR1 SGHAT, CDR2 FQDESV (reference sequence). This CDR3 region has 15 residues. The junction had 8 bases not matched to a gene; V was cut back by 5 bases and J by 5 bases. The CDR3 DNA sequence: TGTGCCAGCAGCCCGGGACAGGGGCTTCCTTATGGCTACACCTTC. Its translation: CASSPGQGLPYGYTF.

This clonotype was detected only a few times. The rearrangement links TRBV27 to TRBJ1-5; D is possibly TRBD1 (5 bases). The CDR3 covers 17 residues. Trimming removed 7 bases at V and 0 bases at J, with 19 bases between. Germline V lookup: CDR1 MNHEY, CDR2 SMNVEV (reference sequence). The DNA for the CDR3 is TGTGCCAGCACCCCTTTAGGCGCGAGGGGTAGCAATCAGCCCCAGCATTTT. It translates to CASTPLGARGSNQPQHF.

This clonotype was observed at least ten times. The gene calls are TRBV15 and TRBJ1-4; D might be TRBD1 (5 bases). The germline V gene has CDR1 LNHNV and CDR2 YYDKDF (reference sequence). The CDR3 contains 15 residues. V lost 6 bases and J lost 8, with 19 bases in between. CDR3 nucleotides: TGTGCCACCAGGGATCCAGGGTCCAGCGGCGAAAAACTGTTTTTT. Translated, it gives CATRDPGSSGEKLFF.

This clonotype appeared many times. The chain has TRBV3-1 and TRBJ2-7; D gene uncertain. The CDR3 sequence is 15 residues long. Germline V lookup: CDR1 LGHDT, CDR2 YNNKEL (reference sequence). Trimming left V 3 bases short and J 3 bases short, with 15 bases between. This CDR3 is CASSQETEGFYEQYF. In DNA, the CDR3 is TGTGCCAGCAGCCAGGAGACGGAAGGTTTCTACGAGCAGTACTTC.